The following is a T cell receptor (beta chain) sequence with its context. Its antigen is still unknown. It has no much larger one-base neighbor in the sample; base qualities were not kept. This sample stems from a study of blood T cell repertoires in COVID-19 (dated by TCRdb to 2019 to 2021). About the investigation overall: Samples covering the acute and convalescent phases of COVID-19 were provided by collaborators in the United States, Italy and Spain. The prospective study material was composed of cDNA or gDNA derived from T cells, B-cell-depleted T cells, or PBMCs. The dataset comprised deeply sampled blood TCRbeta repertoires from subjects exposed to, actively infected with, or recovered from COVID-19. The repertoires were made available in a free public database intended to serve as a resource for research on the immune response to SARS-CoV-2. The samples were drawn from the first 160 participants of the ongoing ImmuneRACE study and from 950 to 1,500 subjects provided by 6 global collaborators. A de-identified subject ID, COVID-19 status, age in years and sex were almost always included in the sample metadata. Where available, HLA class I and class II types were obtained from metadata supplied by the sample provider rather than from assay-based typing. Summary of the overall study and its limitations: The amount of clinical and demographic metadata varied by source and participant and was provided uncurated.

One collaborating source in Seattle enrolled patients while the patients were actively infected and followed the patients over time throughout the course of disease. Whole blood was collected in K2EDTA tubes by collaborating institutions according to the institutions' own protocols. For TCRbeta analysis, collaborators shipped samples as frozen whole blood, isolated PBMCs, or DNA extracted from either of those sample types. The immunoSEQ Assay, a bias-controlled multiplex PCR, was used to amplify TCRbeta CDR3 regions from genomic DNA. The authors' analysis ran thus. The number of nucleated cells in each sample was estimated by amplification of reference gene primers within the assay. To quantify the absolute abundance of each unique TCRbeta CDR3 rearrangement, sequence reads were collapsed and filtered. For each sample, productive Simpson clonality was calculated as the square root of Simpson's diversity index over productive rearrangements. Here the immuneACCESS table is served through TCRdb, limited to in-frame sequences with V and J called. Missing clones are a known gap in these copies; in checked studies unresolved V genes cover under half, and the rest lacks a known reason. For V, J and clone size, that table is used; D and trimming come from the DNA. In all, the sample holds 450,000 or so clones, and about 89% of those were seen once. Of the sample, roughly 1.6% is held by the ten largest clones.

The receptor's source is a woman between 35 and 50 years old with COVID-19, enrolled during active disease. Sequencing was carried out using peripheral blood.

The DNA sequence reads TGTGCCAGCAGCTTAGACCATGATCTAGGCCGGAGCTCCTACGAGCAGTACTTC. This is translated as CASSLDHDLGRSSYEQYF. The chain was built from TRBV5-4 and TRBJ2-7; the D gene cannot be named for sure. CDR1 SGHNT and CDR2 YYREEE are derived from the germline V gene (reference sequence). Including cysteine and phenylalanine, the CDR3 has 18 amino acids. Only the CDR3 region is kept as DNA, spanning 54 bases read in frame from base 1. A distance of 21 bases separates the germline ends of V and J, which lose 2 bases and 0 bases respectively.